Following are 11 T cell receptor beta chains from one sample sequenced in a study of tumor-infiltrating lymphocytes in glioblastoma multiforme. Multiple V-beta primers and a C-beta primer amplified TCRB from RNA. TCRdb recomputed calls from the multiplex PCR reads with MiXCR, one row per CDR3 protein. This sample has about 10,000 distinct CDR3 sequences, with around 64% found just once. The sequenced sample consisted of brain tumor tissue. Source of these receptors: a male donor with glioblastoma.

Turning to this clonotype: No conserved phenylalanine or tryptophan is present at the end of the CDR3, so a read error is the likely explanation. The chain couples TRBV7-3 to TRBJ2-1, with a weak D call TRBD1 (6 bases). The CDR3 loop spans 15 amino acids. Germline CDR1 SGHTA, CDR2 FQGTGA. V was cut by 2 bases and J by 1 base, with 9 bases left in between. CDR3 bases: TGTGCCAGCAGCTTAGAGGGGGAATCCTACAATGAGCAGTTCTCC. Translation gives CASSLEGESYNEQFS.

In the case of this clonotype: Germline is not matched at one junction end, which may reflect a read error. This sequence joins TRBV6-5 and TRBJ1-1; D uncertain. This CDR3 has 14 residues. CDR1 and CDR2 from the germline V gene are MNHEY and SVGAGI. The CDR3 DNA reads TGTGCCAGCAGCTATCAGGAAGAGTGCACTGGAGCTTTCTTT. It specifies CASSYQEECTGAFF.

To note about this clonotype: No conserved phenylalanine or tryptophan is present at the end of the CDR3, so a read error is the likely explanation. The V gene is TRBV10-3, the J gene TRBJ2-7, with 7 bases aligning to TRBD1. CDR1 and CDR2 from the germline V gene are ENHRY and SYGVKD. Trimming took 6 bases from V and 5 from J; bases not matched to a gene: 10. CDR3 length: 14 residues. The CDR3 DNA reads TGTGCCATCAGGTTGGGAAAGGGGGCTAACGAGCAGTACCTC. Amino acids: CAIRLGKGANEQYL.

This clonotype is medium-sized by share. The chain carries TRBV12-3 or TRBV12-4 and TRBJ2-2, with D possibly matching TRBD1 (5 bases). V lost 11 bases and J 6 bases, leaving 16 bases between the germline ends. The CDR3 is made up of 13 amino acids. The CDR3 nucleotides read TGTGCCGGCCAAGGGGTAAACGCCGGGGAGCTGTTTTTT. It encodes CAGQGVNAGELFF.

A remark on this clonotype: Its ends do not fully match the called genes, so a read error is possible. V is TRBV13 and J is TRBJ2-3; tentative D call: TRBD2 (5 bases). The V gene's germline CDR1 is PRHDT and CDR2 FYEKMQ (reference sequence). The CDR3 is 13 residues long. CDR3 sequence (DNA): TGTGCCAGCAGCCCTGGGAGTGCAGATAAGCAGTATTTT. This gives the protein CASSPGSADKQYF.

Comments on this clonotype: One base away lies a much larger clone, so this may be a sequencing read error. This chain joins TRBV9 and TRBJ2-7, with 11 bases lining up with TRBD2. Per the germline V gene, CDR1 is SGDLS and CDR2 is YYNGEE. This CDR3 has 16 residues. V was clipped by 3 bases and J by 5 bases; unmatched bases: 10. The CDR3 sequence: CASSAEGTSGPHEQYF. CDR3 coding DNA: TGTGCCAGCAGCGCAGAGGGGACTAGCGGCCCCCACGAGCAGTACTTC.

In this sample, this clonotype turned up many times. The rearrangement uses TRBV20-1 and TRBJ2-7, with TRBD1 as a possible D gene (6 bases). Germline V gene sequence: CDR1 DFQATT, CDR2 SNEGSKA (reference sequence). There are 13 residues in the CDR3. With 5 bases removed from V and 6 bases from J, the gap between germline ends came to 17 bases. The CDR3 coding sequence is TGCAGTGCTCAAGCGGTACAGGGTGGCGAGCAGTACTTC. Translated: CSAQAVQGGEQYF.

CDR3 region: CANSEEIVAYNEQFF. Written as DNA, the CDR3 is TGTGCCAACAGCGAAGAAATCGTAGCATACAATGAGCAGTTCTTC. The V call is TRBV6-1, the J call TRBJ2-1; no clear D. Germline CDR1 reads MNHNS; CDR2 reads SASEGT. V dropped 10 bases and J dropped 4 bases, with 20 bases sitting between them. The CDR3 has 15 amino acids.

This chain links TRBV29-1 with TRBJ2-1, with 9 bases that match TRBD1. The J call may be incorrect, as the DNA end agrees better with TRBJ2-7. The germline V gene encodes CDR1 SQVTM and CDR2 ANQGSEA. The CDR3 loop spans 18 amino acids. CDR3 bases: TGCAGCGTTGACCGGGACAGGGACGCAGGGAACGCCTACGACGAGCAGTACTTC. This gives the protein CSVDRDRDAGNAYDEQYF.

A word on this clonotype: One junction end disagrees with the germline gene, perhaps due to a read error. The chain is built from TRBV29-1 and TRBJ2-7; 9 bases agree with TRBD1. Germline CDR1 SQVTM, CDR2 ANQGSEA. The CDR3 has 15 amino acids. This CDR3 reads CSVEITGTGSYEQYF. CDR3 nucleotide sequence: TGTAGCGTTGAAATTACCGGGACAGGGAGCTACGAGCAGTACTTC.

Details on this clonotype: Because it lacks the conserved phenylalanine or tryptophan at the end, this CDR3 is likely a read error. The V and J genes are TRBV5-6 and TRBJ2-1; 7 bases are a match to TRBD2. From germline, CDR1 is SGHDT and CDR2 YYEEEE. CDR3 length: 17 residues. Here the CDR3 reads CAISLFGLAEGYNEQFS. The CDR3 bases are TGTGCCATCAGCTTATTTGGGCTAGCGGAGGGATACAATGAGCAGTTCTCC.